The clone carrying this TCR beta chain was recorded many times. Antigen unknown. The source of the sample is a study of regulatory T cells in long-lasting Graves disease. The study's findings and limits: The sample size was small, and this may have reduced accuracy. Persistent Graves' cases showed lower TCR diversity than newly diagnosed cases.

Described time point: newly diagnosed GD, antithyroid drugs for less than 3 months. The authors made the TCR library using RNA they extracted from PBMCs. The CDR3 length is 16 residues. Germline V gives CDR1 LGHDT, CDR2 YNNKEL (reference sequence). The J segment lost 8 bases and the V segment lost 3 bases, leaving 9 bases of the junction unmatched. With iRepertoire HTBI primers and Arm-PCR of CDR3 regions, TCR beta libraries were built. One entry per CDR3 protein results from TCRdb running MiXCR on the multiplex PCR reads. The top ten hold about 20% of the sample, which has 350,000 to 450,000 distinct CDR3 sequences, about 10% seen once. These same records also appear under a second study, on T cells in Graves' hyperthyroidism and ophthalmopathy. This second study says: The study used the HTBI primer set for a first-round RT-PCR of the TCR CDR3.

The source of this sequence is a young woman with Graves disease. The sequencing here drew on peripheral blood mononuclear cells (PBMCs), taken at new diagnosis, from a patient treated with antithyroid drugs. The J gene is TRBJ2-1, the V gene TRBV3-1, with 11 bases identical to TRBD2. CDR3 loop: CASSHPNSGGADEQFF. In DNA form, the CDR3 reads TGTGCCAGCAGCCACCCTAATAGCGGGGGGGCGGATGAGCAGTTCTTC.